A selection of T cell receptor beta chains follows, all from one sample in a study of blood T cell repertoires in COVID-19. Clones were read by immunoSEQ multiplex PCR, and TCRdb kept only the in-frame ones, dropping some. The sample lists a few hundred thousand clones, 89% occurring once. Sequencing used peripheral blood. These receptors were collected from a man younger than 35 who had recovered from COVID-19. Each CDR3 is given with its conserved first and last residue.

length	V	J	CDR3
17	TRBV5-1	TRBJ2-2	CASSFLEGQTNTGELFF
16	TRBV19	TRBJ1-2	CASQPASIQRIYGYTF
16	TRBV12-5	TRBJ1-4	CASGLVLRDRGEKLFF
15	TRBV3-1/TRBV3-2	TRBJ1-2	CASSQGAEANYGYTF
17	TRBV6-2/TRBV6-3	TRBJ1-5	CASSYNPGTRGGQPQHF
15	TRBV6-5	TRBJ2-7	CASSPGQGVSYEQYF
14	TRBV29-1	TRBJ2-7	CSVASGRAPDEQYF
15	TRBV19	TRBJ2-3	CASKLGGGSTDTQYF
16	TRBV6-1	TRBJ1-6	CASSELGTGLGSPLHF
14	TRBV2	TRBJ2-3	CASSEQGATDTQYF
12	TRBV6-2/TRBV6-3	TRBJ1-1	CASSYSPSEAFF
19	TRBV19	TRBJ2-3	CASSIDKFQPFEDTDTQYF
11	TRBV10-3	TRBJ1-1	CAISDRDEAFF
14	TRBV19	TRBJ1-5	CASGPGQGEQPQHF
14	TRBV21-1	TRBJ2-7	CASSGQRERYEQYF
15	TRBV6-5	TRBJ2-7	CASRSAFSPDYEQYF
13	TRBV5-6	TRBJ2-5	CASSLGLPETQYF
13	TRBV20-1	TRBJ1-1	CSASQWRVTEAFF
14	TRBV10-2	TRBJ2-3	CASRLAGGTDTQYF
16	TRBV6-6	TRBJ1-6	CAGRADSSPGNSPLHF
14	TRBV4-3	TRBJ1-3	CASSPGLAGNTIYF
11	TRBV6-5	TRBJ2-7	CASSTTYEQYF
14	TRBV2	TRBJ2-4	CASSEVAEKNIQYF
15	TRBV3-1/TRBV3-2	TRBJ1-4	CASSLPGQGREKLFF
16	TRBV2	TRBJ2-7	CASSETSPSGDSSRYF
14	TRBV19	TRBJ2-1	CASSIGPPRDEQFF
15	TRBV9	TRBJ2-2	CASSTGTGGTGELFF
16	TRBV6-5	TRBJ2-3	CASSYSGAAATDTQYF
17	TRBV19	TRBJ1-3	CASSIWGQVGKGNTIYF
14	TRBV5-4	TRBJ1-1	CASSLVAVATEAFF
13	TRBV12-3/TRBV12-4	TRBJ1-3	CASTRTGGNTIYF
13	TRBV7-9	TRBJ2-1	CASSFRTHNEQFF
13	TRBV14	TRBJ2-5	CASSTQGGETQYF
14	TRBV27	TRBJ2-3	CASSSRQGPDTQYF
14	TRBV6-6	TRBJ1-4	CASRTGQTVEKLFF
16	TRBV9	TRBJ2-1	CASSDQREGLRNEQFF
17	TRBV27	TRBJ1-5	CASSRIRTPGGNQPQHF
15	TRBV4-3	TRBJ1-1	CASSRTGTVNTEAFF
14	TRBV7-9	TRBJ2-1	CASSDRGSVYEQFF
15	TRBV27	TRBJ2-1	CASSGLVNSYNEQFF
14	TRBV30	TRBJ2-1	CAWSGQDRGVQQFF
14	TRBV19	TRBJ1-1	CASSISGLNTEAFF
16	TRBV5-1	TRBJ2-3	CASSLTRGTPADTQYF
18	TRBV18	TRBJ1-3	CASSPTKPLVSSGNTIYF
14	TRBV6-5	TRBJ2-7	CASSKGQGAYEQYF
16	TRBV14	TRBJ1-1	CASSPREGQGKYEAFF
13	TRBV7-9	TRBJ1-3	CASNGHSGNTIYF
13	TRBV2	TRBJ1-2	CASSLGLGVGYTF
14	TRBV7-3	TRBJ2-5	CASSLDGNQETQYF
12	TRBV12-3/TRBV12-4	TRBJ2-7	CASSPISYEQYF
15	TRBV6-5	TRBJ2-7	CASSYSSRGMYEQYF
15	TRBV6-2/TRBV6-3	TRBJ2-6	CASSYVYSGANVLTF
14	TRBV29-1	TRBJ2-3	CSVSGLAGGDTQYF
15	TRBV18	TRBJ2-5	CASSKASGRLETQYF
14	TRBV18	TRBJ2-7	CASSPGTVVYEQYF